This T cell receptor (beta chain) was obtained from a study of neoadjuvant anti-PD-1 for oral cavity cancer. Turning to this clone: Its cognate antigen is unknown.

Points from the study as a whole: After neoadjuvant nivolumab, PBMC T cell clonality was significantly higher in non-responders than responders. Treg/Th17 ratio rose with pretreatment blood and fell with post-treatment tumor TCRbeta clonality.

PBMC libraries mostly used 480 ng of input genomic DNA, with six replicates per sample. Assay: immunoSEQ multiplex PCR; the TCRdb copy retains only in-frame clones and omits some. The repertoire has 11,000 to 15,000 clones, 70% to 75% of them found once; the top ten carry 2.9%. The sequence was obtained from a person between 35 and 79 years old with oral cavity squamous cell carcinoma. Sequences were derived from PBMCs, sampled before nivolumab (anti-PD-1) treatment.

CDR3 coding DNA: TGCGCCAGCATCCCCATAGCGGAGACATTCTACAATGAGCAGTTCTTC. Amino acids: CASIPIAETFYNEQFF. The V call is TRBV10-2, the J call TRBJ2-1; D might be TRBD2 (6 bases). Germline CDR1 and CDR2: WSHSY and SAAADI. The CDR3 loop spans 16 amino acids. Trimming removed 7 bases from V and 3 bases from J, with 19 bases in between.